This passage covers 23 T cell receptor beta chains from one sample sequenced in a study of shared clonotypes between healthy human individuals. Libraries were prepared by immunoSEQ multiplex PCR; TCRdb keeps only in-frame clonotypes and omits some of them. The sample carries roughly 810,000 clones, 90% to 97% recorded once. In the naive CD8 group, cells lacked CD45RO and were positively selected for CCR7, so terminally differentiated effector memory CD45RA+ cells were left out. Sequences were obtained from naive CD8+ T cells sorted from blood. The receptor set was obtained from a man between 25 and 39 years old in good health.

This chain connects TRBV5-6 to TRBJ2-6; D call uncertain. The CDR3 consists of 13 residues. Germline assignment: CDR1 SGHDT and CDR2 YYEEEE. Trimming cost V 0 bases and J 6 bases, with 4 bases left between them. The DNA for the CDR3 is TGTGCCAGCAGCTTGGTCCCGGCCAACGTCCTGACTTTC. Translated, it gives CASSLVPANVLTF.

V and J are TRBV11-2 and TRBJ2-3; the D call may be TRBD1 or TRBD2 (5 bases each). CDR1 and CDR2 (germline): SGHAT, FQNNGV. V lost 4 bases and J lost 3, with 17 bases in between. This CDR3 is built from 16 residues. CDR3 region: CASSYRGRPITDTQYF. CDR3 DNA sequence: TGTGCCAGCAGCTACCGGGGACGGCCGATAACAGATACGCAGTATTTT.

This rearrangement joins TRBV30 to TRBJ2-7; 9 bases line up with TRBD2. Germline lookup yields CDR1 GTSNPN and CDR2 SVGIG (reference sequence). CDR3 length equals 14 residues. The junction had 5 bases not matched to a gene; V was cut back by 3 bases and J by 2 bases. CDR3 region: CAWSGLAGAYEQYF. CDR3 coding DNA: TGTGCCTGGAGCGGTTTAGCGGGGGCCTACGAGCAGTACTTC. Variable domain in full (rest from reference TRBV30 and TRBJ2-7): SQTIHQWPATLVQPVGSPLSLECTVEGTSNPNLYWYRQAAGRGLQLLFYSVGIGQISSEVPQNLSASRPQDRQFILSSKKLLLSDSGFYLCAWSGLAGAYEQYFGPGTRLTVT.

For this clone: This specimen includes other DNA sequences encoding the same CDR3. This sequence joins TRBV30 and TRBJ2-7; D is uncertain. V gave up 2 bases and J gave up 2 bases, with 7 bases separating them. This CDR3 is built from 12 residues. Per the germline V gene, CDR1 is GTSNPN and CDR2 is SVGIG (reference sequence). The CDR3 DNA reads as TGTGCCTGGAGTTTGGGGACCTACGAGCAGTACTTC. This translates into CAWSLGTYEQYF.

Written as DNA, the CDR3 is TGTGCCAGCAGCCCCCGGCGGGATGAGCAGTTCTTC. Amino acids: CASSPRRDEQFF. The genes are TRBV5-5 and TRBJ2-1, with D possibly TRBD2 on 5 matching bases. V was trimmed by 4 bases and J by 8 bases, leaving 10 bases between them. The length of the CDR3 is 12 residues. CDR1 and CDR2 from the germline V gene are SGHKS and YYEKEE (reference sequence).

The CDR3 region is CASSPVDRAYEQYF. Here the CDR3 DNA reads TGTGCCAGCTCACCGGTAGACAGGGCCTACGAGCAGTACTTC. The V gene is TRBV18, the J gene TRBJ2-7, with 7 nucleotides matching TRBD1. CDR3 size: 14 residues. V was pared by 3 bases and J by 2 bases, with 4 bases of the junction left unmatched. In germline, CDR1 is KGHSH, CDR2 LQKENI. The full variable domain, its missing parts supplied by reference TRBV18 and TRBJ2-7, is NAGVMQNPRHLVRRRGQEARLRCSPMKGHSHVYWYRQLPEEGLKFMVYLQKENIIDESGMPKERFSAEFPKEGPSILRIQQVVRGDSAAYFCASSPVDRAYEQYFGPGTRLTVT.

This chain links TRBV11-2 with TRBJ1-1, with a tentative D call TRBD1 (5 bases). The ends were cut back, 4 bases at V and 8 bases at J, with 11 bases in the middle. Germline V gene data show CDR1 as SGHAT and CDR2 as FQNNGV. The CDR3 extends over 12 amino acids. CDR3 sequence: CASSWGRQEAFF. The CDR3 bases are TGTGCCAGCAGCTGGGGACGGCAAGAAGCTTTCTTT.

V is TRBV27 and J is TRBJ2-7; TRBD2 agrees at 9 bases. The length of the CDR3 is 14 residues. Germline CDR1 and CDR2: MNHEY and SMNVEV (reference sequence). The junction had 5 bases not matched to a gene; V was cut back by 2 bases and J by 6 bases. In DNA form, the CDR3 reads TGTGCCAGCAGTTTAGAACTAGCGGGCGGCGAGCAGTACTTC. This sequence encodes CASSLELAGGEQYF.

The V and J genes are TRBV9 and TRBJ2-5; TRBD2 agrees at 12 bases. V lost 2 bases and J lost 5; bases outside the gene matches: 7. CDR1 and CDR2 (germline): SGDLS, YYNGEE. This CDR3 contains 16 residues. CDR3 protein: CASSVDLAGGPETQYF. For the CDR3, the DNA is TGTGCCAGCAGCGTCGATCTAGCGGGAGGGCCGGAGACCCAGTACTTC.

The chain uses TRBV2 and TRBJ2-7; tentatively, D is TRBD2 (6 bases). The germline gives CDR1 SNHLY, CDR2 FYNNEI. V lost 8 bases and J 12 bases, leaving 14 bases between the germline ends. The length of the CDR3 is 10 residues. The CDR3 nucleotides are TGTGCCAGCGGCGGGATCAGCGGGTACTTC. Its protein product is CASGGISGYF.

The chain uses TRBV7-8 and TRBJ2-7; the match to TRBD1 covers 9 bases. There are 14 residues in the CDR3. The germline gives CDR1 SGHVS, CDR2 FQNEAQ. V trimming: 3 bases; J trimming: 3 bases; junction bases outside the gene matches: 3. The CDR3 is CASSLGQGIYEQYF. CDR3 DNA: TGTGCCAGCAGCTTGGGACAGGGAATCTACGAGCAGTACTTC.

The chain is built from TRBV28 and TRBJ2-7; D ambiguous. CDR3 length: 14 amino acids. The V gene's germline CDR1 is MDHEN and CDR2 SYDVKM. Trimming removed 6 bases at V and 7 bases at J, with 19 bases between. The CDR3 region has the DNA TGTGCCAGCAGCCGCCCGCTAAGTGGGGTAGAGCAGTACTTC. It is translated as CASSRPLSGVEQYF.

The rearrangement uses TRBV14 and TRBJ1-5; no clear D. The CDR3 has 13 amino acids. Trimming pared 1 base from V and 9 bases from J, leaving 10 bases between. From germline, CDR1 is SGHDN and CDR2 FVKESK. In DNA, the CDR3 is TGTGCCAGCAGCCAAGCGCGGAAGGGGCCCCAGCATTTT. This codes for CASSQARKGPQHF. Using reference TRBV14 and TRBJ1-5 for the parts outside the CDR3, the full variable domain is EAGVTQFPSHSVIEKGQTVTLRCDPISGHDNLYWYRRVMGKEIKFLLHFVKESKQDESGMPNNRFLAERTGGTYSTLKVQPAELEDSGVYFCASSQARKGPQHFGDGTRLSIL.

Turning to this clone: Likely a read error: the CDR3 ends without its conserved phenylalanine or tryptophan. This rearrangement joins TRBV6-5 to TRBJ1-2; 7 nucleotides line up with TRBD1. V shed 5 bases, J shed 4 bases, and the junction held 7 bases outside the gene matches. From germline, CDR1 is MNHEY and CDR2 SVGAGI. This CDR3 is built from 14 residues. Written as DNA, the CDR3 is TGTGCCAGCAGTAGACAGGGAACTATCTATGGCTACACCCTC. This encodes CASSRQGTIYGYTL.

The chain combines TRBV7-9 with TRBJ2-5; 9 bases agree with TRBD2. The CDR3 is 15 amino acids. The ends lost 4 bases at V and 4 bases at J; junction bases unmatched: 7. CDR1 and CDR2 (germline): SEHNR, FQNEAQ (reference sequence). CDR3 sequence: CASSSWTSEGETQYF. CDR3 coding DNA: TGTGCCAGCAGCTCTTGGACTAGCGAGGGAGAGACCCAGTACTTC.

The chain recombines TRBV4-3 with TRBJ2-1, with unresolved D. Trimming removed 3 bases from V and 8 bases from J, with 8 bases in between. From germline, CDR1 is LGHNA and CDR2 YSLEER. The CDR3 totals 12 residues. The CDR3 nucleotides are TGCGCCAGCAGCCAGAACTGGGATGAGCAGTTCTTC. The encoded protein is CASSQNWDEQFF.

The chain is built from TRBV7-9 and TRBJ1-1, with 9 nucleotides matching TRBD1. The CDR3 spans 14 residues. V lost 4 bases, J lost 7 bases, and 7 bases stayed unmatched. Germline assignment: CDR1 SEHNR and CDR2 FQNEAQ (reference sequence). The CDR3 reads CASSSNRGRVEAFF. The CDR3 DNA sequence: TGTGCCAGCAGCTCAAACAGGGGGCGCGTTGAAGCTTTCTTT.

Comments on this clone: This same CDR3 is encoded by further DNA sequences in the sample. The chain uses TRBV2 and TRBJ2-7; unclear D gene. This CDR3 is built from 12 residues. Trimming pared 4 bases from V and 2 bases from J, leaving 6 bases between. CDR1 SNHLY and CDR2 FYNNEI come from the germline V gene. This chain's CDR3 is CASSGLTYEQYF. The CDR3 nucleotides are TGTGCCAGCAGTGGTCTTACCTACGAGCAGTACTTC.

The genes are TRBV28 and TRBJ2-5, with 8 nucleotides matching TRBD1. The V gene end was trimmed by 6 bases and the J gene end by 0 bases; junction bases not matched to a gene: 12. Germline V gene sequence: CDR1 MDHEN, CDR2 SYDVKM. This CDR3 spans 17 amino acids. The CDR3 sequence: CASSAFRTGSYQETQYF. The CDR3 DNA reads as TGTGCCAGCAGCGCCTTCCGGACAGGGTCGTACCAAGAGACCCAGTACTTC.

V gene TRBV11-2 combines with J gene TRBJ2-7; 9 bases are a match to TRBD2. The CDR3 has 15 residues. Germline V CDR1 and CDR2: SGHAT, FQNNGV. With 3 bases clipped from V and 0 bases from J, the junction kept 3 bases outside the gene matches. The CDR3 loop is CASSFASGASYEQYF. CDR3 nucleotide sequence: TGTGCCAGCAGCTTCGCTAGCGGGGCCTCCTACGAGCAGTACTTC.

This chain joins TRBV7-8 and TRBJ1-5; possible D gene TRBD1, 5 bases. CDR1 is SGHVS and CDR2 is FQNEAQ in the germline V gene. CDR3 length: 14 residues. V lost 8 bases to trimming and J lost 8 bases, with 19 bases between them. The CDR3 loop is CASGPTPGGEPQHF. The CDR3 DNA reads TGTGCCAGCGGCCCGACCCCCGGGGGGGAGCCCCAGCATTTT.

The chain carries TRBV7-8 and TRBJ1-2; D is perhaps TRBD1 (5 bases). Germline CDR1 and CDR2: SGHVS and FQNEAQ. CDR3 length equals 12 residues. Trimming pared 8 bases from V and 2 bases from J, leaving 9 bases between. CDR3 in DNA: TGTGCCAGCCGGGGGACGAACTATGGCTACACCTTC. It specifies CASRGTNYGYTF.

CDR3 region: CASSLVQGSNTEAFF. For the CDR3, the DNA is TGTGCCAGCAGCTTGGTCCAGGGATCCAACACTGAAGCTTTCTTT. This chain connects TRBV7-9 to TRBJ1-1; perhaps TRBD1 as D (5 bases). Per the germline V gene, CDR1 is SEHNR and CDR2 is FQNEAQ (reference sequence). V lost 3 bases and J lost 2, with 13 bases in between. CDR3 length: 15 amino acids.